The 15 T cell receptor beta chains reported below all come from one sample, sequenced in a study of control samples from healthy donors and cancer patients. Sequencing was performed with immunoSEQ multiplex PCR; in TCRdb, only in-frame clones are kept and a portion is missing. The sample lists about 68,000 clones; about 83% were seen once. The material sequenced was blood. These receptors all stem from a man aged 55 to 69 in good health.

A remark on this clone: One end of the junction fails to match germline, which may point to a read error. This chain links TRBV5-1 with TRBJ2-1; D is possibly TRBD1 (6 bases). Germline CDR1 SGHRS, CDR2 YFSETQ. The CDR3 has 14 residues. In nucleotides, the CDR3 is TGCGCCAACAGCTCTGGGGACACGCACAATGAGCAGTTCTTC. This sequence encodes CANSSGDTHNEQFF.

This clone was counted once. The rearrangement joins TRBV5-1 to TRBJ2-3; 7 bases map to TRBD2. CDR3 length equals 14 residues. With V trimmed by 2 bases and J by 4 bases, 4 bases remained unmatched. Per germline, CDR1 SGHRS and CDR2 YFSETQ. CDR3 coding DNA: TGCGCCAGCAGCTTTGCGGGAGCAGCAGATACGCAGTATTTT. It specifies CASSFAGAADTQYF. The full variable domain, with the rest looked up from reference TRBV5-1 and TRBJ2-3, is KAGVTQTPRYLIKTRGQQVTLSCSPISGHRSVSWYQQTPGQGLQFLFEYFSETQRNKGNFPGRFSGRQFSNSRSEMNVSTLELGDSALYLCASSFAGAADTQYFGPGTRLTVL.

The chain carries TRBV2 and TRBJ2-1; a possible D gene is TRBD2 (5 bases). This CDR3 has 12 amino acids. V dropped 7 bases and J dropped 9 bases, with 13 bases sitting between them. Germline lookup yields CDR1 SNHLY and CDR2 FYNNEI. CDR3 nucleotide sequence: TGTGCCAGCATGAGGGCGGTAGTTGAGCAGTTCTTC. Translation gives CASMRAVVEQFF.

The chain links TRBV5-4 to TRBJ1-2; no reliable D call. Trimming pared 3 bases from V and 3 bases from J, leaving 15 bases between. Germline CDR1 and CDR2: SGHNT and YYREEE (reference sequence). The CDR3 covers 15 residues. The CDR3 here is CASSSRKGGDYGYTF. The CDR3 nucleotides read TGTGCCAGCAGCTCTAGGAAGGGCGGCGACTATGGCTACACCTTC.

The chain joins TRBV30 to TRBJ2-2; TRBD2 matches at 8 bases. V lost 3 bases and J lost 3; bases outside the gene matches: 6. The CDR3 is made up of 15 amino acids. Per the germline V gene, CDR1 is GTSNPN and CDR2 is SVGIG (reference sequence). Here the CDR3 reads CAWRRLAGYTGELFF. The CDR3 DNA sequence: TGTGCCTGGAGGAGGCTAGCGGGCTACACCGGGGAGCTGTTTTTT.

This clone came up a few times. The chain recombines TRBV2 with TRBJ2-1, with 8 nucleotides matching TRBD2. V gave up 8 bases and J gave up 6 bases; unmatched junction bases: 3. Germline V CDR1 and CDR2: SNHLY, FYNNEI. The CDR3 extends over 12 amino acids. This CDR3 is CASVREGNEQFF. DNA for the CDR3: TGTGCCAGCGTACGGGAGGGCAATGAGCAGTTCTTC.

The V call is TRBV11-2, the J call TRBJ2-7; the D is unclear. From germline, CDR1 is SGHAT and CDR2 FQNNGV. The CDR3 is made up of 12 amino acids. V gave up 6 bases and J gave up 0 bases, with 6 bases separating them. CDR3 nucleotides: TGTGCCAGCAGTACAACCTCCTACGAGCAGTACTTC. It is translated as CASSTTSYEQYF.

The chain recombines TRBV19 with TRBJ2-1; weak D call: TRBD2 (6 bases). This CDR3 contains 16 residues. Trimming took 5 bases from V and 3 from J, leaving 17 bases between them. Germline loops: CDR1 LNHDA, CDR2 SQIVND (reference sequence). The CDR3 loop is CASSANSGSYYNEQFF. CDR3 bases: TGTGCCAGTAGTGCCAATAGCGGATCTTACTACAATGAGCAGTTCTTC.

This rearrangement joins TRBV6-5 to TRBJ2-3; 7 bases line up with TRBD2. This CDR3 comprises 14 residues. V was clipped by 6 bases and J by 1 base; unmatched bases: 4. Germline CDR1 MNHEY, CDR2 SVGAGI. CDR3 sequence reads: CASRASGGTDTQYF. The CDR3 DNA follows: TGTGCCAGCAGAGCTAGCGGCGGCACAGATACGCAGTATTTT.

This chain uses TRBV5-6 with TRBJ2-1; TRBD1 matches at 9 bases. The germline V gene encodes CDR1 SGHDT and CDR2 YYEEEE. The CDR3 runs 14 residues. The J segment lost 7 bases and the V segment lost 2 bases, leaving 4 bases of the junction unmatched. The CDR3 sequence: CASSFTGGQNEQFF. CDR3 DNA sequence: TGTGCCAGCAGCTTCACAGGGGGCCAGAATGAGCAGTTCTTC.

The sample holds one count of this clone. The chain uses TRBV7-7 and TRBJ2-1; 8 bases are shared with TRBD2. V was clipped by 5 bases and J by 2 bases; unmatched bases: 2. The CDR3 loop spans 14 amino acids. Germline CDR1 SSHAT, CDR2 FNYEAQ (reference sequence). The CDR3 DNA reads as TGTGCCAGCAGCCTTAGCGGGACCTACAATGAGCAGTTCTTC. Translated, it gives CASSLSGTYNEQFF.

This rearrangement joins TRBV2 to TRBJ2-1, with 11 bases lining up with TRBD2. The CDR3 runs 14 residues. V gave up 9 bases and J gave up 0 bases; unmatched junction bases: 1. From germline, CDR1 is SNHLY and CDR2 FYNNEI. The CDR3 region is CASGLAGSYNEQFF. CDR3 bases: TGTGCCAGTGGACTAGCGGGCTCCTACAATGAGCAGTTCTTC.

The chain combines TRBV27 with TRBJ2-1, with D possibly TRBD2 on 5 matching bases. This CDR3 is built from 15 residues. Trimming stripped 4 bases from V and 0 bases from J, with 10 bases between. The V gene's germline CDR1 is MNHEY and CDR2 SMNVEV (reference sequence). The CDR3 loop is CASSWRALSYNEQFF. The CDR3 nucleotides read TGTGCCAGCAGTTGGCGGGCCCTCTCCTACAATGAGCAGTTCTTC.

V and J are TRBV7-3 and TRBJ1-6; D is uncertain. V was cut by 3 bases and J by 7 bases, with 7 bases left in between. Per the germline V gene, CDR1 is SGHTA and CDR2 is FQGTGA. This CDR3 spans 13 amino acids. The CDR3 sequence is CASSFSENSPLHF. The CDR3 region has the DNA TGTGCCAGCAGCTTCTCCGAGAATTCACCCCTCCACTTT.

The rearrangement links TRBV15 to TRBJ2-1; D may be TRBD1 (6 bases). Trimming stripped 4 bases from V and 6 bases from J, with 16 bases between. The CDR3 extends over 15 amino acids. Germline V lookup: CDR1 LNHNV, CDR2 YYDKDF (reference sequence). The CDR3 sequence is CATSTGHDRTNEQFF. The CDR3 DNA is TGTGCCACCAGCACAGGACACGACAGGACCAATGAGCAGTTCTTC.